Listed below are T cell receptor beta chains from one sample, sequenced in a study of TIL therapy for anti-PD-1-resistant metastatic lung cancer. This table comes from immunoSEQ multiplex PCR, and its TCRdb copy is limited to in-frame clones, with some not included. The table records over 15,000 clones, roughly 85% of them present only once. The specimen was blood, collected at baseline. The source of these receptors is a person aged 25-85 years with non-small cell lung cancer. Each CDR3 is given with its conserved first and last residue. D genes are given only for firm matches. Not every row has a clone size; where given, it reads once, few, many or a size class.

. | TRBJ1-2 | TRBV30 | 14 | . | CAWSVGLDGDGYTF | TGTGCCTGGAGTGTTGGGCTTGATGGTGATGGCTACACCTTC
. | TRBJ2-7 | TRBV6-5 | 13 | . | CASVRSYSYEQYF | TGTGCCAGCGTCAGGAGTTATTCCTACGAGCAGTACTTC
. | TRBJ2-3 | TRBV30 | 13 | . | CAWSRRDTDTQYF | TGTGCCTGGAGCCGGAGGGACACAGATACGCAGTATTTT
. | TRBJ1-3 | TRBV30 | 12 | . | CAWSVGGNTIYF | TGTGCCTGGAGTGTCGGGGGAAACACCATATATTTT
. | TRBJ2-1 | TRBV11-2 | 14 | . | CASSPATYYNEQFF | TGTGCCAGCAGTCCCGCAACTTACTACAATGAGCAGTTCTTC
few | TRBJ2-7 | TRBV5-6 | 13 | . | CASSVTGYYEQYF | TGTGCCAGCAGCGTGACAGGATACTACGAGCAGTACTTC
. | TRBJ2-3 | TRBV7-3 | 13 | . | CASGGGATDTQYF | TGTGCCAGCGGAGGGGGGGCCACAGATACGCAGTATTTT
. | TRBJ1-2 | TRBV19 | 16 | TRBD1 | CASSIGGGARLGGYTF | TGTGCCAGTAGTATCGGAGGGGGCGCACGATTGGGCGGCTACACCTTC
. | TRBJ2-1 | TRBV19 | 14 | TRBD2 | CASSMLAGSGEQFF | TGTGCCAGTAGTATGTTAGCGGGATCCGGTGAGCAGTTCTTC
. | TRBJ2-5 | TRBV5-1 | 15 | . | CASSFSGLGAETQYF | TGCGCCAGCAGCTTTAGCGGTCTGGGGGCAGAGACCCAGTACTTC
. | TRBJ2-2 | TRBV6-6 | 13 | . | CASSSGTIRVLFF | TGTGCCAGCAGCTCCGGGACAATACGAGTGCTGTTTTTT
. | TRBJ1-5 | TRBV6-2/TRBV6-3 | 16 | . | CASSYGGTRPNQPQHF | TGTGCCAGCAGTTACGGAGGGACGAGACCAAATCAGCCCCAGCATTTT
. | TRBJ1-5 | TRBV2 | 15 | . | CASSDLGNSNQPQHF | TGTGCCAGCAGTGATTTGGGGAATAGCAATCAGCCCCAGCATTTT
. | TRBJ1-2 | TRBV5-6 | 16 | TRBD1 | CASRRTGGTSGYGYTF | TGTGCCAGCAGACGGACAGGGGGCACCTCTGGCTATGGCTACACCTTC
. | TRBJ2-7 | TRBV24-1 | 17 | TRBD1 | CATSGEGTGIHSYEQYF | TGTGCCACCAGTGGGGAAGGGACAGGGATTCACTCCTACGAGCAGTACTTC
. | TRBJ1-1 | TRBV7-9 | 13 | . | CASSPSSQTEAFF | TGTGCCAGCAGCCCTAGCTCCCAAACAGAAGCTTTCTTT
. | TRBJ2-1 | TRBV6-6 | 16 | TRBD2 | CASSYSAGGSHNEQFF | TGTGCCAGCAGTTACTCAGCGGGGGGGTCCCACAATGAGCAGTTCTTC
. | TRBJ1-5 | TRBV18 | 17 | TRBD1 | CASSPGDRRHSNQPQHF | TGTGCCAGCTCCCCTGGGGACAGGCGGCATAGCAATCAGCCCCAGCATTTT
. | TRBJ2-5 | TRBV24-1 | 16 | . | CAPTGPDRCVRETQYF | TGTGCCCCAACCGGACCGGACAGATGTGTACGAGAGACCCAGTACTTC